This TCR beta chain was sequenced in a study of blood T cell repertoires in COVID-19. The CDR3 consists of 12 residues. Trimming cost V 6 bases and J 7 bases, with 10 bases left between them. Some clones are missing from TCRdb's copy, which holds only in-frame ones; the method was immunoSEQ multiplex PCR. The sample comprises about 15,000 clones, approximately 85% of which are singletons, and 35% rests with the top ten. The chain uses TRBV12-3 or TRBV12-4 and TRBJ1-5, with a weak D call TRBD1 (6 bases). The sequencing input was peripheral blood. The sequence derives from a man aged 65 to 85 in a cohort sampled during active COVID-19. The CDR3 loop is CASRTGSQPQHF. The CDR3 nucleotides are TGTGCCAGCAGAACAGGGTCCCAGCCCCAGCATTTT.